One sample yielded the 12 T cell receptor beta chains listed below, sequenced in a study of shared clonotypes between healthy human individuals. TCRdb keeps only in-frame clones here, not all; method: immunoSEQ multiplex PCR. This table holds roughly 1,500,000 clones, about 98% found once. The sequenced sample was naive CD4+ T cells sorted from blood. Subset reported: CD45RA+ positively selected. The receptors were sampled from a man aged 25 to 45 in good health.

V usage is TRBV7-2 and J usage is TRBJ1-4; 8 bases are shared with TRBD1. With V trimmed by 2 bases and J by 8 bases, 7 bases remained unmatched. Germline loops: CDR1 SGHTA, CDR2 FQGNSA. The CDR3 has 15 residues. CDR3 in amino acids: CASSLRQGSWEKLFF. The CDR3 DNA follows: TGTGCCAGCAGCTTAAGACAGGGGTCGTGGGAAAAACTGTTTTTT.

This clone was recorded once. Other DNA sequences from this sample encode an identical CDR3 as well. This sequence joins TRBV28 and TRBJ2-7; D is unclear. The V and J ends lost 1 base and 3 bases respectively, with 4 bases between them. CDR3 length: 12 residues. Germline V CDR1 and CDR2: MDHEN, SYDVKM. CDR3 nucleotides: TGTGCCAGCAGTTTATTGGGCTACGAGCAGTACTTC. Translating it yields CASSLLGYEQYF.

The chain joins TRBV9 to TRBJ1-2; a weak D match, TRBD1 (5 bases). The V gene's germline CDR1 is SGDLS and CDR2 YYNGEE. V dropped 5 bases and J dropped 4 bases, with 15 bases sitting between them. The CDR3 totals 14 residues. The CDR3 here is CASRPLGGIYGYTF. CDR3 bases: TGTGCCAGCAGGCCGTTGGGGGGAATCTATGGCTACACCTTC.

J is TRBJ2-7 and V is TRBV15; maybe TRBD2 (5 bases). Germline assignment: CDR1 LNHNV and CDR2 YYDKDF (reference sequence). The germline V and J ends were trimmed by 5 bases and 2 bases, with 10 bases remaining between them. The CDR3 covers 13 residues. The CDR3 loop is CATSPSGTYEQYF. CDR3 DNA sequence: TGTGCCACCAGCCCAAGCGGCACCTACGAGCAGTACTTC.

The chain recombines TRBV13 with TRBJ2-7; 7 positions agree with TRBD2. CDR1 is PRHDT and CDR2 is FYEKMQ in the germline V gene (reference sequence). This CDR3 has 17 residues. Unmatched junction bases numbered 15, after V lost 3 bases and J lost 4 bases. The CDR3 bases are TGTGCCAGCAGCTTTAGAGGTTCGGGGCGGGAGAGGTACGAGCAGTACTTC. Its protein product is CASSFRGSGRERYEQYF.

Regarding this clone: Other DNA sequences in the sample encode the same CDR3. The chain links TRBV18 to TRBJ1-1; the D is unclear. The ends were cut back, 2 bases at V and 0 bases at J, with 4 bases in the middle. This CDR3 region has 13 residues. Germline V gives CDR1 KGHSH, CDR2 LQKENI. The CDR3 DNA follows: TGTGCCAGCTCACCAGACCTGAACACTGAAGCTTTCTTT. Its protein product is CASSPDLNTEAFF.

The chain carries TRBV5-6 and TRBJ1-5; 10 bases align to TRBD1. CDR1 is SGHDT and CDR2 is YYEEEE in the germline V gene. The CDR3 is 16 residues long. The trim removed 4 bases at V and 2 bases at J, leaving 6 bases unmatched. CDR3 sequence: CASSRTGTGGNQPQHF. The CDR3 DNA sequence: TGTGCCAGCAGCCGAACCGGGACAGGGGGCAATCAGCCCCAGCATTTT.

This clone is a singleton in its sample. This sequence joins TRBV7-8 and TRBJ2-7; possibly TRBD2 for D (5 bases). This CDR3 has 14 residues. V lost 5 bases, J lost 3 bases, and 14 bases lay in between. The germline CDR1 and CDR2 sequences are SGHVS and FQNEAQ. The CDR3 sequence: CASSASEVYYEQYF. CDR3 nucleotides: TGTGCCAGCAGCGCCTCGGAGGTATACTACGAGCAGTACTTC.

The gene calls are TRBV5-1 and TRBJ2-1; TRBD2 matches at 11 bases. The CDR3 is made up of 16 amino acids. Unmatched junction bases numbered 8, after V lost 4 bases and J lost 5 bases. Germline CDR1 and CDR2: SGHRS and YFSETQ. The CDR3 coding sequence is TGCGCCAGCAGCCCCTCACTAGCGGGAGTCGACAATGAGCAGTTCTTC. It encodes CASSPSLAGVDNEQFF.

The CDR3 reads CAWSYGTELSGTDTQYF. CDR3 coding DNA: TGTGCCTGGAGTTACGGGACAGAATTATCAGGAACAGATACGCAGTATTTT. V usage is TRBV30 and J usage is TRBJ2-3; 7 bases map to TRBD1. This CDR3 contains 17 residues. Germline CDR1 is GTSNPN and CDR2 is SVGIG (reference sequence). Germline trimming cut 2 bases from V and 3 bases from J; bases unmatched to any gene: 14.

The chain has TRBV9 and TRBJ2-5; 11 nucleotides match TRBD2. With V trimmed by 2 bases and J by 7 bases, 4 bases remained unmatched. The CDR3 consists of 14 residues. Per germline, CDR1 SGDLS and CDR2 YYNGEE. The CDR3 here is CASSVVLAGGTQYF. CDR3 in DNA: TGTGCCAGCAGCGTGGTGCTAGCGGGGGGGACCCAGTACTTC. The variable domain in full, completed from reference TRBV9 and TRBJ2-5, reads DSGVTQTPKHLITATGQRVTLRCSPRSGDLSVYWYQQSLDQGLQFLIQYYNGEERAKGNILERFSAQQFPDLHSELNLSSLELGDSALYFCASSVVLAGGTQYFGPGTRLLVL.

The chain uses TRBV28 and TRBJ2-7, with D perhaps matching TRBD1 (5 bases). The CDR3 consists of 16 residues. CDR1 MDHEN and CDR2 SYDVKM come from the germline V gene. Trimming took off 4 bases at V and 2 bases at J, with 18 bases between the two ends. The CDR3 sequence is CASSSAQGWGTYEQYF. DNA for the CDR3: TGTGCCAGCAGTTCCGCTCAGGGTTGGGGAACCTACGAGCAGTACTTC.